A selection of T cell receptor beta chains follows, all from one sample in a study of lymphopenia after photon versus proton radiotherapy. TCRdb keeps only in-frame clones here, not all; method: immunoSEQ multiplex PCR. The table shows some 45,000 clones, with around 81% occurring only once. The sequenced sample was peripheral blood, obtained from a patient treated with proton-based radiotherapy. The receptors here all came from a woman between 70 and 85 years old with pancreatic cancer. The CDR3 runs from the conserved cysteine through the conserved F or W.

v_call: TRBV10-3; cdr3_aa: CAISCTGKGYGYTF
v_call: TRBV18; cdr3_aa: CASSTGTSGGNEQFF
v_call: TRBV7-5; cdr3_aa: CARSLRFSYEQYF
v_call: TRBV19; cdr3_aa: CASTLSRGPTDTQYF
v_call: TRBV5-5; cdr3_aa: CASSPTTGTGSYEQYF
v_call: TRBV21-1; cdr3_aa: CASSKGTGRDSGANVLTF
v_call: TRBV6-6; cdr3_aa: CASSPGPYGYTF
v_call: TRBV5-1; cdr3_aa: CASSRSTTYSYNEQFF
v_call: TRBV4-3; cdr3_aa: CASSQDWGQGANYGYTF
v_call: TRBV28; cdr3_aa: CASSSAGGPINYGYTF
v_call: TRBV7-2; cdr3_aa: CASSRDSSADTQYF
v_call: TRBV28; cdr3_aa: CASSLFPGMDNEQFF
v_call: TRBV5-1; cdr3_aa: CASSIGRNTEAFF
v_call: TRBV4-3; cdr3_aa: CASSTGGYSNTGELFF
v_call: TRBV2; cdr3_aa: CASLPGQGNIQYF